This T cell receptor (beta chain) was identified during a study of breast tumors, draining lymph nodes, adjacent tissues. Axillary draining lymph nodes of breast cancer patients supplied the node samples. Comment on this clonotype: Antigen: not known. This sequence may be a read error, since a much larger clone differs from it by one base.

TCRdb reanalysed the multiplex PCR reads using MiXCR and keeps one entry per CDR3 protein. Here the sample spans fewer than 150,000 distinct CDR3 sequences, 20% to 25% being singletons. Germline V gene sequence: CDR1 SGHNT, CDR2 YYREEE (reference sequence). The CDR3 runs 17 residues. The trim removed 5 bases at V and 6 bases at J, leaving 17 bases unmatched. General study points: Compared with lymph nodes, tumors were less diverse; compared with nontumor tissue, more. Luminal-like breast cancer showed significantly higher tumor–nontumor repertoire similarity than basal-like.

The chain carries TRBV5-4 and TRBJ2-1; 7 bases fit TRBD1. Sequences were obtained from axillary lymph node tissue. This clonotype was obtained from a female donor with breast cancer. Some clones in this sample may be carry-over from other donors' samples. The CDR3 region is CASSPLRSRAGGNEQFF. CDR3 DNA: TGTGCCAGCAGTCCCCTACGAAGCAGGGCAGGGGGCAATGAGCAGTTCTTC.